A selection of T cell receptor beta chains follows, all from one sample in a study of follicular helper T cells after annual influenza vaccination. The repertoire was sequenced with immunoSEQ multiplex PCR; TCRdb's copy has only in-frame clones and lacks some. The sample comprises 6,500 to 7,000 clones, almost 85% of which are singletons, and roughly 1.3% rests with the top ten. Sequenced here: CXCR5- memory CD4+ T cells sorted from blood, sampled 7 days after influenza vaccination. These receptors were obtained from an adult who received the influenza vaccine. Both conserved end residues are trimmed from each CDR3. Each record gives: V gene, J gene, D gene, CDR3 protein. D genes are given only for firm matches.

TRBV6-6,TRBJ1-4,NA,ASSSAGQSNEKLF
TRBV5-6,TRBJ2-3,TRBD1,ASSLGTGASTDTQY
TRBV11-2,TRBJ2-7,NA,ASSSILPRPLEQY
TRBV28,TRBJ2-7,TRBD1,ASSSPGRGKY
TRBV5-6,TRBJ1-2,NA,ASSLPGAPNGYT
TRBV4-1,TRBJ1-5,NA,ASSQDGFRNQPQH
TRBV28,TRBJ2-3,NA,ASSLAGAWDTQY
TRBV4-1,TRBJ2-3,TRBD2,ASSPRLAGGPIHQDTQY
TRBV6-1,TRBJ2-6,NA,ASRVGGSGANVLT
TRBV28,TRBJ2-2,TRBD1,ASSLRTGRMGTGELF
TRBV7-9,TRBJ2-6,NA,ASSVHPFSGANVLT
TRBV5-4,TRBJ2-7,NA,ASSLESGTSYEQY
TRBV7-9,TRBJ1-1,TRBD1,ASSTRGTGDTEAF
TRBV7-9,TRBJ1-3,TRBD1,ASSNDRAGNTIY
TRBV5-8,TRBJ1-5,NA,ASSLVGVQPQH
TRBV6-5,TRBJ2-3,TRBD2,ASSLASGKDTQY
TRBV27,TRBJ1-3,NA,ASSLSPRAGNTIY
TRBV4-2,TRBJ1-3,NA,ASSPDSWNTIY
TRBV7-9,TRBJ2-2,TRBD1,ASSSSGTGNTGELF
TRBV4-3,TRBJ2-3,TRBD2,ASSQESGRAFGTDTQY
TRBV28,TRBJ1-5,NA,ASSEGNSNQPQH
TRBV30,TRBJ2-3,NA,AWERGFQGDTQY
TRBV7-2,TRBJ1-6,NA,ASSLEAHFYSPLH
TRBV7-2,TRBJ1-5,TRBD1,ASSLGVGRGDQPQH
TRBV7-3,TRBJ1-3,NA,ASSQSSGNTIY
TRBV7-8,TRBJ2-4,TRBD2,ASSLALVAGERVAKNIQY
TRBV5-1,TRBJ2-1,NA,ASSLIQQNEQF
TRBV4-3,TRBJ2-5,NA,ASSPGRRTQY
TRBV6-4,TRBJ2-6,NA,ASSEGRGGANVLT
TRBV15,TRBJ1-4,NA,ATSRSLQRANEKLF
TRBV10-3,TRBJ2-3,TRBD2,AIGRGTDTQY
TRBV7-2,TRBJ2-5,NA,ASSLGRHQETQY
TRBV30,TRBJ2-2,NA,AWTAWGASANTGELF
TRBV5-4,TRBJ1-1,NA,ASSTSGAGTEAF
TRBV4-1,TRBJ2-3,NA,ASSREGRNTDTQY
TRBV5-1,TRBJ1-1,NA,ASSLEANTEAF
TRBV18,TRBJ1-3,TRBD1,ASSPTGAGNTIY